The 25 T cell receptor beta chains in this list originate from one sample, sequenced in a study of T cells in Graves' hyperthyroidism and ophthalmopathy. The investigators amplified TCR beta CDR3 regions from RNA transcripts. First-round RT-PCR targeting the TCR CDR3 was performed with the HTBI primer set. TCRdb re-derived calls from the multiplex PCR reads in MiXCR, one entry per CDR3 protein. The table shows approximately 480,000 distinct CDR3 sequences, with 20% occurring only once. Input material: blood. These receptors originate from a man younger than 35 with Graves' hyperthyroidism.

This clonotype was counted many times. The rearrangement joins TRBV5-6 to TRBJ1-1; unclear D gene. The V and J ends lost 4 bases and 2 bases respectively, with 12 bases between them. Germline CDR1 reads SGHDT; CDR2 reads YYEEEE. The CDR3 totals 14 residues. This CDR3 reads CASSPTVLNTEAFF. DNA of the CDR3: TGTGCCAGCAGCCCGACGGTTTTAAACACTGAAGCTTTCTTT.

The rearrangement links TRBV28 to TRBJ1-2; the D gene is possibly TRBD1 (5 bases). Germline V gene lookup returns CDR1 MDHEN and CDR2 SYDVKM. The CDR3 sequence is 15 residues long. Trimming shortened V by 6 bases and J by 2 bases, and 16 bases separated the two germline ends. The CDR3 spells CASSPLTGANYGYTF. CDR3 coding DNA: TGTGCCAGCAGCCCCTTGACCGGGGCGAACTATGGCTACACCTTC.

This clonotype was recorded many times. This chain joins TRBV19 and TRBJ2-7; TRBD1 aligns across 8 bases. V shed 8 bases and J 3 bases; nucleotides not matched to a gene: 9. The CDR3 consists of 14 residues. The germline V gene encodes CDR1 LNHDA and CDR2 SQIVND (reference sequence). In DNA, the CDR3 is TGTGCCAGTTCCGGGACAGGAGATTTCTACGAGCAGTACTTC. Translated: CASSGTGDFYEQYF.

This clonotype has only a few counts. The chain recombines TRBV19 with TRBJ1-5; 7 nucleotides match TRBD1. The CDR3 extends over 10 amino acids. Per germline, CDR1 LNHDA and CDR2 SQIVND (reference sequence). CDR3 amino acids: CATGSQPQHF. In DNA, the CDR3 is TGTGCGACAGGGTCTCAGCCCCAGCATTTT. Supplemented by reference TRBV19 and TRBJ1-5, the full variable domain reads DGGITQSPKYLFRKEGQNVTLSCEQNLNHDAMYWYRQDPGQGLRLIYYSQIVNDFQKGDIAEGYSVSREKKESFPLTVTSAQKNPTAFYLCATGSQPQHFGDGTRLSIL.

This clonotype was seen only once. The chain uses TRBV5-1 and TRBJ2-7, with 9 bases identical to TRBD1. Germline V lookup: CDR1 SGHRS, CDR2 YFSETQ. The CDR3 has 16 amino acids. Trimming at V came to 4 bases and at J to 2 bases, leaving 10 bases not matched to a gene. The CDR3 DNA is TGCGCCAGCAGCACCACGGGACAGGGAACAGCCTACGAGCAGTACTTC. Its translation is CASSTTGQGTAYEQYF. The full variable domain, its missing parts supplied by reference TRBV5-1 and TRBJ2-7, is KAGVTQTPRYLIKTRGQQVTLSCSPISGHRSVSWYQQTPGQGLQFLFEYFSETQRNKGNFPGRFSGRQFSNSRSEMNVSTLELGDSALYLCASSTTGQGTAYEQYFGPGTRLTVT.

The CDR3 protein is CASTFRGYGYTF. In nucleotides, the CDR3 is TGTGCCAGCACCTTCCGGGGGTATGGCTACACCTTC. The rearrangement joins TRBV28 to TRBJ1-2; a weak D match, TRBD1 (5 bases). V shed 7 bases and J shed 5 bases, with 11 bases lying between them. This CDR3 is built from 12 residues. Germline V gene sequence: CDR1 MDHEN, CDR2 SYDVKM.

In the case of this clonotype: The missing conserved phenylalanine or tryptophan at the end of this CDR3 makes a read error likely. CDR3: CASRGGTGKYTEAFY. The CDR3 DNA reads TGTGCCAGCAGGGGCGGTACAGGGAAGTACACTGAAGCTTTCTAT. The chain employs TRBV12-3 or TRBV12-4 and TRBJ1-1; the D gene is possibly TRBD1 (6 bases). CDR3 size: 15 residues. V was clipped by 6 bases and J by 3 bases, with 17 bases between them.

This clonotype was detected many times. The CDR3 DNA is TGTGCCAGCAGGGACGGCCACACTGAAGCTTTCTTT. Translated, it gives CASRDGHTEAFF. V is TRBV12-3 or TRBV12-4 and J is TRBJ1-1; D is uncertain. V was shortened by 6 bases and J by 3 bases, with 8 bases between the two germline ends. This CDR3 comprises 12 residues.

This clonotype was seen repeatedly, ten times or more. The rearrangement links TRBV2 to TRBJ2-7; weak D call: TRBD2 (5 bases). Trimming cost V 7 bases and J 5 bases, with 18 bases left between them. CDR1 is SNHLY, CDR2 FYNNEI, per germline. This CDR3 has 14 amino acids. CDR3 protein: CASKLSLGDHEQYF. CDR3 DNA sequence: TGTGCCAGCAAACTTTCCTTGGGAGACCACGAGCAGTACTTC.

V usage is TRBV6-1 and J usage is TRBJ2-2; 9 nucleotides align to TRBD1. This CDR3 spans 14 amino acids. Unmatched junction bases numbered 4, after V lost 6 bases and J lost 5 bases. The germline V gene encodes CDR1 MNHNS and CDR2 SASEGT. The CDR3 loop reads CASRAGTGTGELFF. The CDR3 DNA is TGTGCCAGCAGGGCCGGGACAGGGACCGGGGAGCTGTTTTTT.

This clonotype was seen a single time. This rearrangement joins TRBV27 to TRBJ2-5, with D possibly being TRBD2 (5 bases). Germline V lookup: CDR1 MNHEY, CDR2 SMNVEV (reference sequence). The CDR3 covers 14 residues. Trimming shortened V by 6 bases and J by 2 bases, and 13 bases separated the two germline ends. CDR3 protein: CASRDLNLQETQYF. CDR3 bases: TGTGCCAGCAGGGACTTGAACCTGCAAGAGACCCAGTACTTC.

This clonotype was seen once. This CDR3 is CAISESVREAFF. CDR3 bases: TGTGCCATCAGTGAGTCGGTACGTGAAGCTTTCTTT. The chain recombines TRBV10-3 with TRBJ1-1; D gene unclear. The CDR3 covers 12 residues. Germline CDR1 is ENHRY and CDR2 is SYGVKD. V gave up 0 bases and J gave up 7 bases, with 6 bases separating them.

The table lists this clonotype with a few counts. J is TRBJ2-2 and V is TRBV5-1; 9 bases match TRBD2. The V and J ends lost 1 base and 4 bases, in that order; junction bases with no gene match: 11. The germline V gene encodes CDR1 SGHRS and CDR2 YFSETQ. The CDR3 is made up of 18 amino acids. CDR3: CASSLLVGGGASTGELFF. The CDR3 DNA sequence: TGCGCCAGCAGCTTGTTGGTCGGCGGGGGGGCGTCCACCGGGGAGCTGTTTTTT.

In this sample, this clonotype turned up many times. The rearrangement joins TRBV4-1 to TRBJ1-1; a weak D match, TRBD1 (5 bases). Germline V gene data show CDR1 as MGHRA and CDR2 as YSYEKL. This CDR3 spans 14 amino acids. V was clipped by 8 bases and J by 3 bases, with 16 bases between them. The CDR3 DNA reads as TGCGCCAGCGGCCGGGGGGGACTGGACACTGAAGCTTTCTTT. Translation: CASGRGGLDTEAFF.

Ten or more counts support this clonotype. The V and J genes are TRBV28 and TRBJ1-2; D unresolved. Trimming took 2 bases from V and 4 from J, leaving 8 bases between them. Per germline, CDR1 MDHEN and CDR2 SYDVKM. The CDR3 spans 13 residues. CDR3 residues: CASSLTDSYGYTF. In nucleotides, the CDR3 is TGTGCCAGCAGTTTAACAGATTCCTATGGCTACACCTTC.

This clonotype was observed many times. CDR3 nucleotide sequence: TGTGCCAGCAGTTCGGACAGCATTCACTACGAGCAGTACTTC. As protein: CASSSDSIHYEQYF. V and J are TRBV12-3 or TRBV12-4 and TRBJ2-7; D is perhaps TRBD1 (6 bases). This CDR3 contains 14 residues. V was clipped by 4 bases and J by 3 bases, with 13 bases between them.

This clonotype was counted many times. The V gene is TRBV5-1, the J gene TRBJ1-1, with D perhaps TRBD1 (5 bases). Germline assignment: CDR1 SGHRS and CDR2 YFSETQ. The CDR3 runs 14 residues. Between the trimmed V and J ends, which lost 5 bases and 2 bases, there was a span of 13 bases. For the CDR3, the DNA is TGCGCCAGCAGTGGTCGAGGGGAAAACACTGAAGCTTTCTTT. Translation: CASSGRGENTEAFF.

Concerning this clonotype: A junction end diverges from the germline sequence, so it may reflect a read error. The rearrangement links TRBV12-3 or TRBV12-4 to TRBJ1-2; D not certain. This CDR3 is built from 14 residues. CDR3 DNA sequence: TGTGCCTGCAGTTTTGCCACACCATCGGGTGGCTACACCTTC. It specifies CACSFATPSGGYTF.

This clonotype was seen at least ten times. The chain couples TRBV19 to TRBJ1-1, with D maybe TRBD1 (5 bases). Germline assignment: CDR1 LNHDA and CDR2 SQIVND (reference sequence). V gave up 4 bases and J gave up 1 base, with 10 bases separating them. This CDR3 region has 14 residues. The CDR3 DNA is TGTGCCAGTAGTAGCAGACAGCAGAACACTGAAGCTTTCTTT. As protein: CASSSRQQNTEAFF.

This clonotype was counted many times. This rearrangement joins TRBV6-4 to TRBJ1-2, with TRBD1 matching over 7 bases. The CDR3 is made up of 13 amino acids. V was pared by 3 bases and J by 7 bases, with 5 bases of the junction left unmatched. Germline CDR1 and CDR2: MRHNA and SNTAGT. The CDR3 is CASSDPGGVGYTF. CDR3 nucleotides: TGTGCCAGCAGTGATCCAGGGGGTGTTGGCTACACCTTC.

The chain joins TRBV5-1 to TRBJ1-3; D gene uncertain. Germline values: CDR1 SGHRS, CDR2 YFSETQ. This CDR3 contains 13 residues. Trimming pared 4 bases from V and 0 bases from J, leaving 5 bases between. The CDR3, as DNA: TGCGCCAGCAGCGACAACTCTGGAAACACCATATATTTT. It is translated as CASSDNSGNTIYF.

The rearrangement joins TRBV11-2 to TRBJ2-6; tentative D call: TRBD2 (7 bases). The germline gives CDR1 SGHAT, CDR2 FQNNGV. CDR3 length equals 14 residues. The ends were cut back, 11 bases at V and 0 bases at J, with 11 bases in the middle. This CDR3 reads CAGGGASGANVLTF. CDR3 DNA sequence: TGTGCCGGAGGGGGGGCCTCTGGGGCCAACGTCCTGACTTTC.

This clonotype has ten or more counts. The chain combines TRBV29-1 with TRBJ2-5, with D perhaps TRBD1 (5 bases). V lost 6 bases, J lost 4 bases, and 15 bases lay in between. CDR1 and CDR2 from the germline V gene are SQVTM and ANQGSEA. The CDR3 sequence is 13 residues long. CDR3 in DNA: TGCAGCGTAAGGACATATAGAGCAGAGACCCAGTACTTC. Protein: CSVRTYRAETQYF.

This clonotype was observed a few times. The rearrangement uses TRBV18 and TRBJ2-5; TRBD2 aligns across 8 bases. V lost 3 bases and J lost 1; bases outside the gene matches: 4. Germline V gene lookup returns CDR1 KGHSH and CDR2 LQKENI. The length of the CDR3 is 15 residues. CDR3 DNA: TGTGCCAGCTCACCTTCGGGGGGGCGCCAAGAGACCCAGTACTTC. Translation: CASSPSGGRQETQYF.

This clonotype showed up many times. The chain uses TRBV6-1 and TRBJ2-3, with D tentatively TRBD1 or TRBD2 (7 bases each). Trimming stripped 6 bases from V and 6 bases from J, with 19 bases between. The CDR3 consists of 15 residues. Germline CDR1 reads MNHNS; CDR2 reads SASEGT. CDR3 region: CASSGGTAQRDTQYF. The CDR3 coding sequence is TGTGCCAGCAGCGGGGGGACAGCCCAAAGGGATACGCAGTATTTT.